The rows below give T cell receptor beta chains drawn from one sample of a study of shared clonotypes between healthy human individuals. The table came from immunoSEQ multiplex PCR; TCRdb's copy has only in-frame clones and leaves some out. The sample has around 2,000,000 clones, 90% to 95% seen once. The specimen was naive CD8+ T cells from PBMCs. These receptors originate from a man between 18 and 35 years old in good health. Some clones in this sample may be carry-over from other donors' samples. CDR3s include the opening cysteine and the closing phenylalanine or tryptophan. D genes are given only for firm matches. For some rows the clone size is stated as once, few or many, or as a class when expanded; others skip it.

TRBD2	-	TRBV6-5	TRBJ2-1	TGTGCCAGCAGTTACTTCAGCCCAGCGGGAGGGTATGAGCAGTTCTTC	CASSYFSPAGGYEQFF
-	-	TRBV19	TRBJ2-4	TGTGCCAGTAGCCTCCGAGACAGAAAAAACATTCAGTACTTC	CASSLRDRKNIQYF
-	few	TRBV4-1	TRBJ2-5	TGCGCCAGCAGCCAACTCCGAGAGACCCAGTACTTC	CASSQLRETQYF
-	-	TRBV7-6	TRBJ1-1	TGTGCCAGCTCCTGGGGGGGGTCCACTGAAGCTTTCTTT	CASSWGGSTEAFF
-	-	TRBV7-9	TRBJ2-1	TGTGCCGGAGAAAACGTTGAGCAGTTCTTC	CAGENVEQFF
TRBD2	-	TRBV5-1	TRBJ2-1	TGCGCCAGCAGCTGGGGACTAGCGGAGACCTTCGTCAATGAGCAGTTCTTC	CASSWGLAETFVNEQFF
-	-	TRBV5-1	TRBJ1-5	TGCGCCAGCAGCTTGGGGCGGGGGCGAGGGCAGCCCCAGCATTTT	CASSLGRGRGQPQHF
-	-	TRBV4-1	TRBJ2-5	TGCGCCAGCAGCCAGCAGGGGAAGGTTACGGAGACCCAGTACTTC	CASSQQGKVTETQYF
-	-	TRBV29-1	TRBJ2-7	TGCAGCGTTGAACGGGAGAACTCCTACGAGCAGTACTTC	CSVERENSYEQYF
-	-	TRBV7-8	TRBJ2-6	TGTGCCAGCAGCTCCATGACAGATCACTCTGGGGCCAACGTCCTGACTTTC	CASSSMTDHSGANVLTF
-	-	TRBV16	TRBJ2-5	TGTGCCAGCAGCCAATTAACGGCTACACAAGAGACCCAGTACTTC	CASSQLTATQETQYF
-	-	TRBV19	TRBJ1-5	TGTGCCAGTAGTATAGTCGCCCTGGGGCCCCAGCATTTT	CASSIVALGPQHF
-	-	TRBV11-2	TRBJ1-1	TGTGCCAGCAGTACAGCTAGGGGGATGAACACTGAAGCTTTCTTT	CASSTARGMNTEAFF
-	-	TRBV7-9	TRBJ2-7	TGTGCCAGCAGCCCCCAGTGGGTCCCTTACGAGCAGTACTTC	CASSPQWVPYEQYF
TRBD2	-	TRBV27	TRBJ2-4	TGTGCCAGCAGGTTTATAGGGCGGGAGGGTAACATTCAGTACTTC	CASRFIGREGNIQYF
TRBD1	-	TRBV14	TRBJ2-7	TGTGCCAGCAGCCGGGACAGCCGCTACGAGCAGTACTTC	CASSRDSRYEQYF
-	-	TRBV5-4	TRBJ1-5	TGTGCCAGCAGCTTGGACGGGGGGCCCCAGCATTTT	CASSLDGGPQHF
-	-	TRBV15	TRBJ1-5	TGTGCCACCTCCGGGCGGCCGTATAGCAATCAGCCCCAGCATTTT	CATSGRPYSNQPQHF
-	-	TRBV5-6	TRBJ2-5	TGTGCCAGCAGCTTGGCCGTTGGCGGACAAGAGACCCAGTACTTC	CASSLAVGGQETQYF
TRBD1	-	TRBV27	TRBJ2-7	TGTGCCAGCAGTTTATCGAACAGGGGCCCCCCTCAGTACTTC	CASSLSNRGPPQYF
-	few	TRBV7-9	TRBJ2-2	TGTGCCAGCGCATCCCCGGCAGGCCTCAACACCGGGGAGCTGTTTTTT	CASASPAGLNTGELFF
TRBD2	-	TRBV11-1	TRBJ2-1	TGTGCCAGCACTAGCGGGAGGGTCGATGAGCAGTTCTTC	CASTSGRVDEQFF
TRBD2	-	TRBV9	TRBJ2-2	TGTGCCAGCAGCGGACTCAGCGGGAGGGCCGGGATCGGGGAGCTGTTTTTT	CASSGLSGRAGIGELFF
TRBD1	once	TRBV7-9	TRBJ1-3	TGTGCCAGCACCCAGGACAGGGCTGGAAACACCATATATTTT	CASTQDRAGNTIYF
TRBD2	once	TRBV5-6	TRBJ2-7	TGTGCCAGCAGCCTGAAACTAGCGGGAGCCCACCTCTACGAGCAGTACTTC	CASSLKLAGAHLYEQYF
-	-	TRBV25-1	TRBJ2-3	TGTGCCAGCAGTGACATAAAAAGCCCCTCTGATACGCAGTATTTT	CASSDIKSPSDTQYF
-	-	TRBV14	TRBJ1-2	TGTGCCAGCAGCCATGGCTCGTGGACGGGCTACACCTTC	CASSHGSWTGYTF
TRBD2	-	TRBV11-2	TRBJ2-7	TGTGCCAGCAGCTTAAGGGTAGCGGGAGGGCCGCCCTACGAGCAGTACTTC	CASSLRVAGGPPYEQYF
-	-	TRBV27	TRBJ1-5	TGTGCCAGCAGTTTCAGGGAACCAAATCAGCCCCAGCATTTT	CASSFREPNQPQHF
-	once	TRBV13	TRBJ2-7	TGTGCCAGCAGCTTAGGGGCTGCTAGCACCTCCCACGAGCAGTACTTC	CASSLGAASTSHEQYF
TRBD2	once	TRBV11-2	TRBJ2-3	TGTGCCAGCAGCCCCCGACTAGCGAGAATGATCACAGATACGCAGTATTTT	CASSPRLARMITDTQYF
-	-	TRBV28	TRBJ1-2	TGTGCCAGCAGTTTAAGTCTTCCCGGACTCATCTATGGCTACACCTTC	CASSLSLPGLIYGYTF
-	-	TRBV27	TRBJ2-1	TGTGCCAGCATCCGTGGGTCTGAGCAGTTCTTC	CASIRGSEQFF
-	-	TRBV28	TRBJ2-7	TGTGCCAGCAGTTTTAGCAGCTACGAGCAGTACTTC	CASSFSSYEQYF
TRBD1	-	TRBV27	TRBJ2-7	TGTGCCAGCAGTTTGCGGACAGGGCTCGACGAGCAGTACTTC	CASSLRTGLDEQYF
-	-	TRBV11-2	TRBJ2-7	TGTGCCAGCAGCTTATATTCCCCGCCCTACGAGCAGTACTTC	CASSLYSPPYEQYF
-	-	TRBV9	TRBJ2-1	TGTGCCAGCAGCGTAGGGGTAGGCCCCTACAATGAGCAGTTCTTC	CASSVGVGPYNEQFF
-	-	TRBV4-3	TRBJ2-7	TGCGCCAGCAGCCAAGATCGGCGGTTCGACTACGAGCAGTACTTC	CASSQDRRFDYEQYF
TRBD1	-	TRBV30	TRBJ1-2	TGTGCCTGGAGGACAGGGGGCCCCTTCTATGGCTACACCTTC	CAWRTGGPFYGYTF
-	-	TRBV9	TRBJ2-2	TGTGCCAGCAGCCCGCACGCCACCGGGGAGCTGTTTTTT	CASSPHATGELFF